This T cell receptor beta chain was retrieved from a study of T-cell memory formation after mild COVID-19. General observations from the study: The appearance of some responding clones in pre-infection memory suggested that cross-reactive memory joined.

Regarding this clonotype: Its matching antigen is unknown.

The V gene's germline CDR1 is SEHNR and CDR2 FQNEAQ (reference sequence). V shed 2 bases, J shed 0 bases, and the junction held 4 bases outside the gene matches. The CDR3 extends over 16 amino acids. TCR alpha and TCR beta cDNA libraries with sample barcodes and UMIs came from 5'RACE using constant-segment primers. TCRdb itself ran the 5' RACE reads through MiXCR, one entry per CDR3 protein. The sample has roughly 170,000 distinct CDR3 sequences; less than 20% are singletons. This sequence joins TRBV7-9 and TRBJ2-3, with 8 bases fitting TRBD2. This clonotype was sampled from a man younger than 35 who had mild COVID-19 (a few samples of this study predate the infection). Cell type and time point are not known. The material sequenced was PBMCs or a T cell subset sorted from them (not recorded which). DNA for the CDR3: TGTGCCAGCAGCTTACCCGGGACTAGAAGCACAGATACGCAGTATTTT. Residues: CASSLPGTRSTDTQYF.